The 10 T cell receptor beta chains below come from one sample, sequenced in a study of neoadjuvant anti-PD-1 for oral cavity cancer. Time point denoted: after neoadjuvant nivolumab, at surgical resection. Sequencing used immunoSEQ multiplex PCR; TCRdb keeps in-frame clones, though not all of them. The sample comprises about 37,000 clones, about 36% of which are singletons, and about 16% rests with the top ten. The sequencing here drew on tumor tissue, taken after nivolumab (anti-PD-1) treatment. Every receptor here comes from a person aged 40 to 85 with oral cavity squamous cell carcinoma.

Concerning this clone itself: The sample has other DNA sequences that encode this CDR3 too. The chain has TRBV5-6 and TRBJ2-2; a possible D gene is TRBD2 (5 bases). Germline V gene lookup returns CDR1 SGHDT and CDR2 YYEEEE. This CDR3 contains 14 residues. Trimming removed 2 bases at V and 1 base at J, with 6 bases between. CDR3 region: CASSLAVNTGELFF. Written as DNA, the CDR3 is TGTGCCAGCAGCTTAGCGGTGAACACCGGGGAGCTGTTTTTT.

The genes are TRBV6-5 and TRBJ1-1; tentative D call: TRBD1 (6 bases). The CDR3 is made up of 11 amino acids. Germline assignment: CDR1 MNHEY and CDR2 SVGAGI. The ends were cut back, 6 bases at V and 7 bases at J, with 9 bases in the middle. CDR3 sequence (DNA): TGTGCCAGCAGACAGGGCGGTGAAGCTTTCTTT. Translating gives CASRQGGEAFF.

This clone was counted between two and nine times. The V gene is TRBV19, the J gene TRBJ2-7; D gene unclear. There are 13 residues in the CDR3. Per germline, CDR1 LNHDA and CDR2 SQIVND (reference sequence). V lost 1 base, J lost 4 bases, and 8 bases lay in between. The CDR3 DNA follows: TGTGCCAGTAGTATAGCGGAAGGTTACGAGCAGTACTTC. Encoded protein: CASSIAEGYEQYF.

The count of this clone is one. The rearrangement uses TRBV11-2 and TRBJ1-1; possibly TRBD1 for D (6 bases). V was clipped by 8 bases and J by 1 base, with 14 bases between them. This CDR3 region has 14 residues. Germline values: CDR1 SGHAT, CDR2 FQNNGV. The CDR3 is CASLPGDQNTEAFF. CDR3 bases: TGTGCCAGCTTACCAGGGGACCAGAACACTGAAGCTTTCTTT.

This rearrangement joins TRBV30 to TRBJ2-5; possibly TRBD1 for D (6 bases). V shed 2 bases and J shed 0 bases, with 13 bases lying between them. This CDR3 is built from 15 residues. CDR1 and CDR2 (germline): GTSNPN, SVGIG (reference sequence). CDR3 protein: CAWSLGTSYQETQYF. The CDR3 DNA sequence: TGTGCCTGGAGTCTTGGGACATCGTACCAAGAGACCCAGTACTTC.

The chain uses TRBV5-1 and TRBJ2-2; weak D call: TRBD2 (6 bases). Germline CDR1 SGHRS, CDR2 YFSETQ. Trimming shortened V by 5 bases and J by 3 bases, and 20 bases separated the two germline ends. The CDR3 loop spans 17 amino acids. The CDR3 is CASSRDSTGPDTGELFF. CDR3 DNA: TGCGCCAGCAGTCGGGACTCTACGGGCCCTGACACCGGGGAGCTGTTTTTT.

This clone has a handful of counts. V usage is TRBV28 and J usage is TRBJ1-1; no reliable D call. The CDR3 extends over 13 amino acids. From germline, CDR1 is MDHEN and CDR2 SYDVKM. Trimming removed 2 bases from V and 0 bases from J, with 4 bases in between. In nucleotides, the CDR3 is TGTGCCAGCAGTTTAGACCTGAACACTGAAGCTTTCTTT. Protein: CASSLDLNTEAFF. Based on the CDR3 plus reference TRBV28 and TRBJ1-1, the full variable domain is DVKVTQSSRYLVKRTGEKVFLECVQDMDHENMFWYRQDPGLGLRLIYFSYDVKMKEKGDIPEGYSVSREKKERFSLILESASTNQTSMYLCASSLDLNTEAFFGQGTRLTVV.

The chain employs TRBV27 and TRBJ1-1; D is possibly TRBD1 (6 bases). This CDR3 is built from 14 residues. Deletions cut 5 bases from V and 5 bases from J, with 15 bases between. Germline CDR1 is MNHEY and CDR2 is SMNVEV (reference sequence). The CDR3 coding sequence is TGTGCCAGCAGTGGGTGGGGCAGGGGAACTGAAGCTTTCTTT. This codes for CASSGWGRGTEAFF.

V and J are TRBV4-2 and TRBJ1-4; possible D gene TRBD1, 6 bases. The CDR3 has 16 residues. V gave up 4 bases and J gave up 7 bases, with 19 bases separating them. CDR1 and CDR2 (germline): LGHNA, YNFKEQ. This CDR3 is CASSRANRVVPEKLFF. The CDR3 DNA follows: TGTGCCAGCAGCCGGGCCAACAGGGTGGTCCCTGAAAAACTGTTTTTT.

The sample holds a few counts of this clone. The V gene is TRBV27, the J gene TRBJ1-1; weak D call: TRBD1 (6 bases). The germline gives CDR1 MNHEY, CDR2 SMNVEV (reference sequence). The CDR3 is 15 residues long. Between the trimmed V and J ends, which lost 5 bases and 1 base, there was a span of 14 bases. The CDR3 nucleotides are TGTGCCAGCAGTCTACACGACAGGCCGAACACTGAAGCTTTCTTT. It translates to CASSLHDRPNTEAFF.